Below are 23 T cell receptor beta chains sequenced from a single sample in a study of identical twins. TCRdb redid the calling of the 5' RACE reads with MiXCR, one entry per CDR3 protein. There are 1.5 million or so distinct CDR3 sequences in the sample; about 31% occur only once, and around 0.25% lies in the top ten. Material for sequencing was cord blood. These receptors originate from a newborn girl in good health.

The sample holds a few counts of this clonotype. This chain links TRBV5-1 with TRBJ1-2; 9 nucleotides agree with TRBD1. The V gene's germline CDR1 is SGHRS and CDR2 YFSETQ. V was clipped by 1 base and J by 6 bases; unmatched bases: 7. CDR3 length equals 15 residues. In DNA, the CDR3 is TGCGCCAGCAGCTTGCCCTCGACAGGGGGGGATGGCTACACCTTC. It specifies CASSLPSTGGDGYTF.

In this sample, this clonotype turned up many times. The chain couples TRBV29-1 to TRBJ1-2, with D possibly being TRBD1 (5 bases). V was cut by 0 bases and J by 7 bases, with 12 bases left in between. The CDR3 spans 13 residues. Germline V CDR1 and CDR2: SQVTM, ANQGSEA. The DNA for the CDR3 is TGCAGCGTTGAAGATCGGGGCAGGTTTGGCTACACCTTC. It encodes CSVEDRGRFGYTF.

This rearrangement joins TRBV2 to TRBJ1-5; a possible D gene is TRBD1 (6 bases). V lost 7 bases, J lost 5 bases, and 15 bases lay in between. The CDR3 consists of 14 residues. In germline, CDR1 is SNHLY, CDR2 FYNNEI. CDR3 region: CASTGTSGDQPQHF. The DNA of the CDR3 is TGTGCCAGCACTGGGACAAGCGGGGATCAGCCCCAGCATTTT.

This clonotype was recorded many times. The chain has TRBV11-2 and TRBJ2-7; no clear D gene. The germline V gene encodes CDR1 SGHAT and CDR2 FQNNGV. The CDR3 spans 14 residues. The V and J ends lost 3 bases and 3 bases respectively, with 12 bases between them. The CDR3 DNA sequence: TGTGCCAGCAGCTTGCGAGGAAAGGGCTACGAGCAGTACTTC. It specifies CASSLRGKGYEQYF.

The rearrangement joins TRBV20-1 to TRBJ2-1; no clear D. Germline loops: CDR1 DFQATT, CDR2 SNEGSKA (reference sequence). The V gene lost 1 base and the J gene lost 5 bases, with 15 bases spanning the gap. The CDR3 has 15 residues. In nucleotides, the CDR3 is TGCAGTGCTAGAGTTGGGAAGGGTCCACACAATGAGCAGTTCTTC. Its protein product is CSARVGKGPHNEQFF.

CDR3 DNA: TGTGCCAGCAGTCCCGGGACTACTTTCTACAATGAGCAGTTCTTC. This gives the protein CASSPGTTFYNEQFF. V and J are TRBV6-4 and TRBJ2-1, with TRBD2 matching 7 bases. This CDR3 has 15 amino acids. The germline V gene has CDR1 MRHNA and CDR2 SNTAGT. Trimming cost V 5 bases and J 3 bases; bases outside gene matches: 7.

The count of this clonotype is one. The V call is TRBV11-1, the J call TRBJ1-2; tentative D call: TRBD1 (6 bases). This CDR3 contains 15 residues. CDR1 and CDR2 from the germline V gene are SGHAT and FQDESV (reference sequence). V was trimmed by 3 bases and J by 2 bases, leaving 13 bases between them. The CDR3 reads CASSFEGGTNYGYTF. CDR3 coding DNA: TGTGCCAGCAGCTTTGAGGGGGGGACAAACTATGGCTACACCTTC.

The table lists this clonotype with a few counts. This rearrangement joins TRBV28 to TRBJ1-1; the D gene is possibly TRBD1 (6 bases). The germline CDR1 and CDR2 sequences are MDHEN and SYDVKM. The ends were cut back, 4 bases at V and 7 bases at J, with 19 bases in the middle. This CDR3 contains 15 residues. The CDR3 sequence is CASSSPATGLYEAFF. For the CDR3, the DNA is TGTGCCAGCAGTTCACCGGCGACAGGCCTTTATGAAGCTTTCTTT.

This clonotype was seen only a few times. This chain links TRBV6-5 with TRBJ2-4; possible D gene TRBD2, 6 bases. V was cut by 0 bases and J by 0 bases, with 9 bases left in between. The CDR3 is 16 amino acids. Germline V gene sequence: CDR1 MNHEY, CDR2 SVGAGI. CDR3 amino acids: CASSYSTRGAKNIQYF. The CDR3 DNA reads as TGTGCCAGCAGTTACTCGACTAGGGGAGCCAAAAACATTCAGTACTTC.

The chain links TRBV12-3 or TRBV12-4 to TRBJ1-2; tentatively, D is TRBD1 (5 bases). Trimming left V 2 bases short and J 5 bases short, with 15 bases between. The CDR3 sequence is 15 residues long. The CDR3, as DNA: TGTGCCAGCAGTTTAATACCGGGACCGAGATATGGCTACACCTTC. It yields the protein CASSLIPGPRYGYTF.

This clonotype has a handful of counts. The rearrangement joins TRBV27 to TRBJ2-4, with a tentative D call TRBD1 (7 bases). This CDR3 comprises 14 residues. Germline V gene lookup returns CDR1 MNHEY and CDR2 SMNVEV (reference sequence). V was clipped by 2 bases and J by 6 bases, with 11 bases between them. The CDR3 sequence is CASSLIQGGNIQYF. CDR3 nucleotides: TGTGCCAGCAGTTTAATTCAGGGGGGAAACATTCAGTACTTC.

This chain's CDR3 is CATSPPFLHYNQPQHF. The CDR3 nucleotides are TGTGCCACCAGCCCCCCCTTCCTACACTACAATCAGCCCCAGCATTTT. This chain connects TRBV24-1 to TRBJ1-5, with D unclear. The CDR3 sequence is 16 residues long. V gave up 7 bases and J gave up 3 bases, with 18 bases separating them. CDR1 and CDR2 from the germline V gene are KGHDR and SFDVKD.

V gene TRBV24-1 combines with J gene TRBJ2-1, with TRBD2 identical over 8 bases. Germline values: CDR1 KGHDR, CDR2 SFDVKD. This CDR3 is 15 amino acids long. V trimming: 9 bases; J trimming: 4 bases; junction bases outside the gene matches: 10. CDR3 amino acids: CATATSASGYNEQFF. The CDR3 DNA reads TGTGCCACCGCGACTAGCGCGTCGGGTTACAATGAGCAGTTCTTC.

The chain has TRBV7-9 and TRBJ1-2; a weak D match, TRBD1 (6 bases). Germline values: CDR1 SEHNR, CDR2 FQNEAQ (reference sequence). Trimming pared 2 bases from V and 4 bases from J, leaving 14 bases between. This CDR3 contains 15 residues. The CDR3 loop reads CASSLRQGWVYGYTF. The CDR3 DNA is TGTGCCAGCAGCTTAAGGCAGGGGTGGGTCTATGGCTACACCTTC.

This clonotype turned up a few times. The chain employs TRBV6-5 and TRBJ2-7; D ambiguous. Germline V gene data show CDR1 as MNHEY and CDR2 as SVGAGI. This CDR3 region has 14 residues. Trimming cost V 0 bases and J 3 bases, with 9 bases left between them. CDR3 DNA sequence: TGTGCCAGCAGTTACTCCATCAACGGCTACGAGCAGTACTTC. Residues: CASSYSINGYEQYF.

This clonotype occurred a few times. The chain employs TRBV21-1 and TRBJ2-3; the table's D call TRBD2 went unverified against the DNA. TRBV21-1 is marked as a pseudogene. The CDR3 consists of 17 residues. CDR3 residues: CASSKEDGTSCTDTQYF. CDR3 sequence (DNA): TGTGCCAGCAGCAAAGAGGACGGGACTAGCTGCACAGATACGCAGTATTTT.

This clonotype appeared a few times. The chain has TRBV29-1 and TRBJ2-7; TRBD2 matches 11 bases. With 8 bases clipped from V and 7 bases from J, the junction kept 16 bases outside the gene matches. The CDR3 is made up of 15 amino acids. The germline V gene has CDR1 SQVTM and CDR2 ANQGSEA. The CDR3 DNA is TGCAGCTCGTTGGATAGCGGGAGGGCCTACAATGAGCAGTACTTC. Protein sequence: CSSLDSGRAYNEQYF.

This clonotype was recorded a few times. This chain uses TRBV7-9 with TRBJ1-4; D not certain. V lost 2 bases and J 7 bases, leaving 14 bases between the germline ends. The CDR3 spans 15 residues. CDR1 SEHNR and CDR2 FQNEAQ come from the germline V gene (reference sequence). The CDR3 DNA is TGTGCCAGCAGCTTATCCGGTTCCCGTCCTGAAAAACTGTTTTTT. It codes for CASSLSGSRPEKLFF.

This chain connects TRBV28 to TRBJ2-1; 8 bases agree with TRBD1. The ends lost 2 bases at V and 4 bases at J; junction bases unmatched: 10. The length of the CDR3 is 17 residues. CDR1 and CDR2 (germline): MDHEN, SYDVKM. The CDR3: CASSLKLGRTGYNEQFF. Here the CDR3 DNA reads TGTGCCAGCAGTTTAAAGTTAGGGAGGACAGGGTACAATGAGCAGTTCTTC.

In this sample, this clonotype turned up a few times. The chain is built from TRBV7-9 and TRBJ1-1; 7 nucleotides line up with TRBD1. The germline gives CDR1 SEHNR, CDR2 FQNEAQ (reference sequence). This CDR3 contains 15 residues. With V trimmed by 3 bases and J by 1 base, 5 bases remained unmatched. The CDR3, as DNA: TGTGCCAGCAGCTTCCTGACAGGGCCGAACACTGAAGCTTTCTTT. Translating it yields CASSFLTGPNTEAFF.

The chain couples TRBV2 to TRBJ1-4; D is uncertain. The germline CDR1 and CDR2 sequences are SNHLY and FYNNEI. Trimming took 3 bases from V and 3 from J, leaving 14 bases between them. This CDR3 has 16 residues. This CDR3 is CASSDRTGESNEKLFF. As DNA, the CDR3 is TGTGCCAGCAGTGATCGGACCGGGGAGTCTAATGAAAAACTGTTTTTT. The complete variable domain, with remaining parts taken from reference TRBV2 and TRBJ1-4, reads EPEVTQTPSHQVTQMGQEVILRCVPISNHLYFYWYRQILGQKVEFLVSFYNNEISEKSEIFDDQFSVERPDGSNFTLKIRSTKLEDSAMYFCASSDRTGESNEKLFFGSGTQLSVL.

The CDR3 DNA reads as TGTGCCTGGAGTGTAGCAGCCCGTAGCTATGGCTACACCTTC. The encoded protein is CAWSVAARSYGYTF. V and J are TRBV30 and TRBJ1-2, with no clear D. This CDR3 has 14 amino acids. V was trimmed by 0 bases and J by 4 bases, leaving 12 bases between them. CDR1 and CDR2 (germline): GTSNPN, SVGIG (reference sequence).

This rearrangement joins TRBV7-2 to TRBJ2-3; a weak D match, TRBD1 (6 bases). CDR3 length: 14 amino acids. Trimming removed 11 bases at V and 1 base at J, with 16 bases between. Per the germline V gene, CDR1 is SGHTA and CDR2 is FQGNSA. CDR3 amino acids: CAGKPGHRTDTQYF. CDR3 DNA: TGTGCCGGCAAACCGGGACACCGCACAGATACGCAGTATTTT. The variable domain in full, completed from reference TRBV7-2 and TRBJ2-3, reads GAGVSQSPSNKVTEKGKDVELRCDPISGHTALYWYRQSLGQGLEFLIYFQGNSAPDKSGLPSDRFSAERTGGSVSTLTIQRTQQEDSAVYLCAGKPGHRTDTQYFGPGTRLTVL.